These 26 T cell receptor beta chains share one sample of origin, sequenced in a study of blood T cell repertoires in COVID-19. This table comes from immunoSEQ multiplex PCR, and its TCRdb copy is limited to in-frame clones, with some not included. This table holds roughly 32,000 clones, about nine tenths found once. The source material was peripheral blood. The receptors come from a man aged 55 to 70 with active COVID-19.

V usage is TRBV5-8 and J usage is TRBJ1-1; 8 bases are shared with TRBD1. Trimming at V came to 4 bases and at J to 1 base, leaving 6 bases not matched to a gene. The germline CDR1 and CDR2 sequences are SGHTS and YDEGEE. This CDR3 is 15 amino acids long. The CDR3 loop reads CASSQTGETNTEAFF. CDR3 bases: TGTGCCAGCAGCCAGACAGGGGAGACGAACACTGAAGCTTTCTTT.

By sample share, this clone is medium-sized. The rearrangement joins TRBV9 to TRBJ1-2; D unresolved. The CDR3 runs to 16 residues. CDR1 and CDR2 from the germline V gene are SGDLS and YYNGEE. Trimming shortened V by 4 bases and J by 3 bases, and 19 bases separated the two germline ends. CDR3 amino acids: CASSPQSASNHYGYTF. The DNA of the CDR3 is TGTGCCAGCAGCCCCCAGAGCGCTTCAAACCACTATGGCTACACCTTC.

The chain links TRBV7-2 to TRBJ2-5; 8 nucleotides agree with TRBD2. The CDR3 totals 15 residues. Germline CDR1 is SGHTA and CDR2 is FQGNSA. Losses at the gene ends were 1 base for V and 1 base for J; bases not matched to a gene: 2. CDR3 protein: CASSLGGTSQETQYF. As DNA, the CDR3 is TGTGCCAGCAGCTTAGGGGGGACTAGCCAAGAGACCCAGTACTTC.

This clone was picked up a small number of times. This chain links TRBV7-9 with TRBJ1-5; D possibly corresponds to TRBD1 (5 bases). The CDR3 runs to 14 residues. The V and J ends lost 1 base and 7 bases respectively, with 11 bases between them. Germline CDR1 is SEHNR and CDR2 is FQNEAQ (reference sequence). CDR3 protein: CASSLEGREQPQHF. The CDR3 coding sequence is TGTGCCAGCAGCTTAGAGGGCAGGGAACAGCCCCAGCATTTT. The variable domain in full, completed from reference TRBV7-9 and TRBJ1-5, reads DTGVSQNPRHKITKRGQNVTFRCDPISEHNRLYWYRQTLGQGPEFLTYFQNEAQLEKSRLLSDRFSAERPKGSFSTLEIQRTEQGDSAMYLCASSLEGREQPQHFGDGTRLSIL.

The chain couples TRBV7-3 to TRBJ2-5; TRBD2 aligns across 9 bases. CDR3 length: 16 amino acids. Germline values: CDR1 SGHTA, CDR2 FQGTGA. Trimming took 1 base from V and 0 from J; bases not matched to a gene: 3. This chain's CDR3 is CASSLSSGGNQETQYF. CDR3 sequence (DNA): TGTGCCAGCAGCTTAAGTAGCGGGGGTAACCAAGAGACCCAGTACTTC.

The rearrangement joins TRBV2 to TRBJ1-5; 9 nucleotides agree with TRBD1. The junction had 6 bases not matched to a gene; V was cut back by 3 bases and J by 6 bases. The germline CDR1 and CDR2 sequences are SNHLY and FYNNEI. This CDR3 is built from 15 residues. CDR3 in DNA: TGTGCCAGCAGTGATAAGACAGGGGGGCGTCAGCCCCAGCATTTT. Residues: CASSDKTGGRQPQHF.

Here the CDR3 reads CASRASGGETQYF. DNA of the CDR3: TGTGCCAGCAGGGCTAGCGGTGGGGAGACCCAGTACTTC. The chain recombines TRBV12-3 or TRBV12-4 with TRBJ2-5, with 7 bases identical to TRBD2. V shed 6 bases, J shed 5 bases, and the junction held 6 bases outside the gene matches. This CDR3 is built from 13 residues.

This chain connects TRBV6-2 or TRBV6-3 to TRBJ2-1; 7 positions agree with TRBD1. Per germline, CDR1 MNHEY and CDR2 SVGEGT. The CDR3 covers 16 residues. V gave up 2 bases and J gave up 3 bases; unmatched junction bases: 7. The DNA for the CDR3 is TGTGCCAGCAGTTACCGGGGACAGCTCGTCTACAATGAGCAGTTCTTC. Translating gives CASSYRGQLVYNEQFF.

The rearrangement uses TRBV2 and TRBJ1-4; 10 positions match TRBD1. Trimming took 6 bases from V and 5 from J; bases not matched to a gene: 0. The CDR3 runs 13 residues. Germline V gives CDR1 SNHLY, CDR2 FYNNEI. For the CDR3, the DNA is TGTGCCAGCAGGGACAGGGGGAATGAAAAACTGTTTTTT. Its protein is CASRDRGNEKLFF.

The rearrangement uses TRBV3-1 (or the pseudogene TRBV3-2) and TRBJ2-1, with D tentatively TRBD2 (5 bases). Germline lookup yields CDR1 LGHDT and CDR2 YNNKEL (reference sequence). V lost 4 bases to trimming and J lost 9 bases, with 16 bases between them. The CDR3 sequence is 14 residues long. The CDR3 nucleotides are TGTGCCAGCAGCCCCCCAGGACTTTCCACTGAGCAGTTCTTC. Its translation: CASSPPGLSTEQFF.

This chain links TRBV7-2 with TRBJ2-1; 8 bases fit TRBD1. The CDR3 consists of 18 residues. V was clipped by 4 bases and J by 0 bases; unmatched bases: 11. Germline V gene lookup returns CDR1 SGHTA and CDR2 FQGNSA. The DNA for the CDR3 is TGTGCCAGCAGCTCCCCCATCGGGACAGGCCTCTCCTACAATGAGCAGTTCTTC. Translation gives CASSSPIGTGLSYNEQFF.

The table lists this clone with a few counts. The CDR3 DNA reads TGTGCCAGCAGCCGGGCTAGCGGTGGTTACGAGCAGTACTTC. This translates into CASSRASGGYEQYF. The gene calls are TRBV7-9 and TRBJ2-7, with 7 bases matching TRBD2. After removal of 5 bases from V and 4 bases from J, the junction contained 8 bases not matched to a gene. Germline loops: CDR1 SEHNR, CDR2 FQNEAQ (reference sequence). The CDR3 contains 14 residues.

This clone was counted once. The J gene is TRBJ1-5, the V gene TRBV12-3 or TRBV12-4; weak D call: TRBD1 (6 bases). The CDR3 is made up of 13 amino acids. Trimming stripped 3 bases from V and 7 bases from J, with 10 bases between. CDR3 sequence: CASSLRGGQPQHF. The CDR3 bases are TGTGCCAGCAGTTTGAGGGGGGGCCAGCCCCAGCATTTT.

This chain connects TRBV6-5 to TRBJ2-7; D is uncertain. V was clipped by 6 bases and J by 4 bases, with 10 bases between them. Germline loops: CDR1 MNHEY, CDR2 SVGAGI. The CDR3 has 12 amino acids. CDR3 in amino acids: CASSHGGYEQYF. CDR3 sequence (DNA): TGTGCCAGCAGCCACGGTGGTTACGAGCAGTACTTC.

The chain links TRBV5-1 to TRBJ2-6; unclear D gene. The ends were cut back, 4 bases at V and 1 base at J, with 12 bases in the middle. The CDR3 is 16 residues long. Per the germline V gene, CDR1 is SGHRS and CDR2 is YFSETQ. This CDR3 is CASSPRVQSGANVLTF. For the CDR3, the DNA is TGCGCCAGCAGCCCTCGTGTGCAGTCTGGGGCCAACGTCCTGACTTTC.

The chain couples TRBV7-2 to TRBJ1-6; D is unresolved. The CDR3 covers 15 residues. Looked up from germline, CDR1 is SGHTA and CDR2 is FQGNSA. V lost 2 bases and J lost 7, with 12 bases in between. The CDR3 protein is CASSLIGSGNSPLHF. In DNA, the CDR3 is TGTGCCAGCAGCTTAATAGGGAGCGGGAATTCACCCCTCCACTTT.

The chain joins TRBV7-2 to TRBJ2-2, with D possibly matching TRBD1 (5 bases). The CDR3 sequence is 15 residues long. Trimming removed 2 bases at V and 6 bases at J, with 13 bases between. Germline V lookup: CDR1 SGHTA, CDR2 FQGNSA. CDR3 residues: CASSLRVRVAGELFF. CDR3 coding DNA: TGTGCCAGCAGCTTAAGGGTCAGGGTGGCCGGGGAGCTGTTTTTT.

The chain combines TRBV19 with TRBJ2-5; TRBD2 matches 13 bases. CDR3 length: 15 residues. With 4 bases clipped from V and 5 bases from J, the junction kept 4 bases outside the gene matches. Germline CDR1 is LNHDA and CDR2 is SQIVND (reference sequence). This chain's CDR3 is CASSRTSGSMETQYF. The CDR3 nucleotides are TGTGCCAGTAGTAGGACTAGCGGGAGTATGGAGACCCAGTACTTC.

J is TRBJ2-1 and V is TRBV24-1; TRBD2 aligns across 13 bases. V shed 5 bases and J 6 bases; nucleotides not matched to a gene: 6. The CDR3 sequence is 16 residues long. Germline lookup yields CDR1 KGHDR and CDR2 SFDVKD. CDR3 protein: CATSAIGLAGVNEQFF. DNA for the CDR3: TGTGCCACCAGTGCAATCGGACTAGCGGGAGTCAATGAGCAGTTCTTC.

This sequence joins TRBV21-1 and TRBJ2-1; the tabulated D call, TRBD2, remains unverified against the DNA. TRBV21-1 is designated a pseudogene. The CDR3 runs to 17 residues. CDR3 bases: TGTGCCAGCAGCCATTACGGACCGGGACTAGCCTACAATGAGCAGTTCTTC. It codes for CASSHYGPGLAYNEQFF.

V is TRBV11-3 and J is TRBJ2-1, with 9 bases fitting TRBD2. Losses at the gene ends were 5 bases for V and 9 bases for J; bases not matched to a gene: 14. Germline V gene lookup returns CDR1 SGHNT and CDR2 YENEEA. CDR3 length: 16 residues. The CDR3 is CASSPSGIAGAGEQFF. In DNA form, the CDR3 reads TGTGCCAGCAGCCCCTCGGGGATAGCGGGGGCGGGTGAGCAGTTCTTC.

The rearrangement links TRBV7-2 to TRBJ2-7, with D unclear. There are 13 residues in the CDR3. Germline V lookup: CDR1 SGHTA, CDR2 FQGNSA. The V end was cut by 2 bases, the J end by 5 bases, with 10 bases between. DNA of the CDR3: TGTGCCAGCAGCTTAAGGTCGGGTGACGAGCAGTACTTC. Residues: CASSLRSGDEQYF.

V is TRBV27 and J is TRBJ2-7; TRBD1 agrees at 8 bases. The CDR3 contains 15 residues. The germline gives CDR1 MNHEY, CDR2 SMNVEV (reference sequence). With 5 bases clipped from V and 0 bases from J, the junction kept 6 bases outside the gene matches. CDR3 bases: TGTGCCAGCAGTGCACAGGGGGACAGCTCCTACGAGCAGTACTTC. Amino acid sequence: CASSAQGDSSYEQYF.

The CDR3 sequence: CASSIGWRDGTDTQYF. CDR3 nucleotide sequence: TGTGCCAGTAGTATAGGGTGGCGGGATGGCACAGATACGCAGTATTTT. J is TRBJ2-3 and V is TRBV19; weak D call: TRBD2 (6 bases). Germline V CDR1 and CDR2: LNHDA, SQIVND (reference sequence). CDR3 length: 16 amino acids. Trimming cost V 1 base and J 1 base, with 12 bases left between them.

This chain connects TRBV7-8 to TRBJ1-1; D is ambiguous. Germline CDR1 and CDR2: SGHVS and FQNEAQ. The CDR3 is 13 residues long. V lost 5 bases and J 4 bases, leaving 11 bases between the germline ends. The CDR3 reads CASSQLVFTEAFF. The DNA for the CDR3 is TGTGCCAGCAGCCAATTAGTGTTCACTGAAGCTTTCTTT.

The chain uses TRBV27 and TRBJ1-2; 7 positions agree with TRBD1. Germline V gene sequence: CDR1 MNHEY, CDR2 SMNVEV (reference sequence). V lost 7 bases to trimming and J lost 3 bases; unmatched junction nucleotides: 11. This CDR3 is 15 amino acids long. The CDR3 reads CASTPIQGGDYGYTF. CDR3 nucleotide sequence: TGTGCCAGCACCCCTATTCAGGGGGGCGACTATGGCTACACCTTC.